This is a list of T cell receptor beta chains from one sample in a study of blood T cell repertoires in COVID-19. Method: immunoSEQ multiplex PCR; TCRdb's copy keeps in-frame clones and lacks some. Among 80,000 to 95,000 clones, 91% were seen once, and the ten largest hold roughly 1.8%. Sequenced input: peripheral blood. These receptor sequences come from a human donor with active COVID-19. The donor label of this sample is uncertain. The CDR3 runs from the conserved cysteine through the conserved F or W. The D gene is left open where the match is weak. For some rows the clone size is stated as once, few or many, or as a class when expanded; others skip it.

abundance	v_gene	d_gene	j_gene	CDR3aa	CDR3nt
NA	TRBV6-5	TRBD1	TRBJ1-1	CASRLTGWDTEAFF	TGTGCCAGCAGATTGACAGGGTGGGACACTGAAGCTTTCTTT
NA	TRBV7-3	TRBD2	TRBJ2-5	CASSPGLAGGSETQYF	TGTGCCAGCAGCCCTGGACTAGCGGGGGGCTCGGAGACCCAGTACTTC
NA	TRBV21-1	NA	TRBJ2-2	CASSKVWRGSGELFF	TGTGCCAGCAGCAAAGTTTGGCGGGGAAGCGGGGAGCTGTTTTTT
NA	TRBV9	NA	TRBJ1-5	CASSVGIGGQPQHF	TGTGCCAGCAGCGTAGGCATAGGGGGTCAGCCCCAGCATTTT
NA	TRBV5-1	NA	TRBJ2-5	CASSPRREAGETQYF	TGCGCCAGCAGCCCCAGAAGGGAGGCTGGTGAGACCCAGTACTTC
NA	TRBV19	NA	TRBJ1-1	CASSTFIEAFF	TGTGCCAGTAGTACCTTTATCGAAGCTTTCTTT
NA	TRBV7-8	TRBD1	TRBJ1-5	CASSPRGERQPQHF	TGTGCCAGCAGCCCCAGGGGGGAGCGGCAGCCCCAGCATTTT
NA	TRBV2	NA	TRBJ2-2	CASSEAGYRTTTGELFF	TGTGCCAGCAGTGAAGCGGGGTACAGGACCACCACCGGGGAGCTGTTTTTT
NA	TRBV7-2	TRBD1	TRBJ2-7	CASSFRTGSLEQYF	TGTGCCAGCAGCTTCAGGACAGGGTCACTCGAGCAGTACTTC
NA	TRBV24-1	NA	TRBJ2-3	CATSDFMDTQYF	TGTGCCACCAGTGATTTTATGGATACGCAGTATTTT
NA	TRBV6-1	NA	TRBJ2-1	CASSEEDGGTDKFF	TGTGCCAGCAGTGAAGAAGATGGGGGGACAGATAAGTTCTTC
NA	TRBV15	NA	TRBJ2-3	CATSRDRGTQYF	TGTGCCACCAGCAGAGATAGAGGGACGCAGTATTTT
NA	TRBV28	NA	TRBJ1-1	CASSLSAGVRTEAFF	TGTGCCAGCAGTTTATCCGCAGGGGTGAGGACTGAAGCTTTCTTT
once	TRBV5-6	TRBD1	TRBJ2-7	CASSFRGTGSYEQYF	TGTGCCAGCAGCTTCAGAGGGACAGGGTCCTACGAGCAGTACTTC
NA	TRBV24-1	NA	TRBJ1-1	CATSDLPVRPYTEAFF	TGTGCCACCAGTGATTTGCCGGTCCGCCCGTACACTGAAGCTTTCTTT
NA	TRBV24-1	NA	TRBJ1-2	CATSDSGDPGGYTF	TGTGCCACCAGTGATTCCGGGGATCCGGGCGGCTACACCTTC
NA	TRBV9	TRBD1	TRBJ1-6	CASSPTDRAGDSPLHF	TGTGCCAGCAGCCCGACCGACAGGGCCGGAGATTCACCCCTCCACTTT
NA	TRBV20-1	NA	TRBJ2-7	CSASYIGTPTYEQYF	TGCAGTGCTAGTTACATCGGGACACCCACCTACGAGCAGTACTTC
once	TRBV19	NA	TRBJ2-3	CASSNPPPADTQYF	TGTGCCAGTAGTAACCCCCCTCCAGCAGATACGCAGTATTTT
NA	TRBV9	NA	TRBJ1-1	CASSKSGRDTEAFF	TGTGCCAGCAGTAAGTCAGGGCGCGACACTGAAGCTTTCTTT
NA	TRBV4-3	TRBD2	TRBJ2-3	CASSPIAGGPDTQYF	TGCGCCAGCAGCCCAATAGCGGGGGGGCCAGATACGCAGTATTTT
NA	TRBV6-5	NA	TRBJ1-6	CATAGSSYNSPLHF	TGTGCCACCGCGGGGAGCTCCTATAATTCACCCCTCCACTTT
NA	TRBV6-5	TRBD2	TRBJ2-5	CASSSLAVPSQETQYF	TGTGCCAGCAGTTCCCTAGCGGTACCTTCACAAGAGACCCAGTACTTC
once	TRBV6-5	NA	TRBJ1-5	CASRKTGVGSQPQHF	TGTGCCAGCAGAAAGACCGGGGTGGGGAGTCAGCCCCAGCATTTT
NA	TRBV6-2/TRBV6-3	NA	TRBJ1-5	CASSYGVSNQPQHF	TGTGCCAGCAGTTATGGAGTTAGCAATCAGCCCCAGCATTTT
NA	TRBV7-2	NA	TRBJ2-4	CASSAGQWGNIQYF	TGTGCCAGCAGCGCGGGACAGTGGGGAAACATTCAGTACTTC
NA	TRBV7-9	TRBD2	TRBJ2-7	CASSLALAGGFSYEQYF	TGTGCCAGCAGCTTAGCCTTAGCGGGGGGCTTCTCCTACGAGCAGTACTTC
NA	TRBV28	TRBD1	TRBJ2-5	CASSLRGLGETQYF	TGTGCCAGCAGTTTAAGGGGGCTTGGGGAGACCCAGTACTTC
NA	TRBV4-3	NA	TRBJ2-6	CASSQVGGRGAISGANVLTF	TGCGCCAGCAGCCAAGTAGGGGGGAGGGGAGCTATCTCTGGGGCCAACGTCCTGACTTTC
NA	TRBV7-3	TRBD1	TRBJ1-1	CASSPDRVTEAFF	TGTGCCAGCAGCCCTGACAGGGTTACTGAAGCTTTCTTT
NA	TRBV5-1	NA	TRBJ2-2	CASSPGGGENTGELFF	TGCGCCAGCAGCCCCGGGGGAGGCGAGAACACCGGGGAGCTGTTTTTT
NA	TRBV5-6	TRBD1	TRBJ2-1	CASSSQPGRGYNEQFF	TGTGCCAGCAGCTCTCAACCAGGCAGGGGGTACAATGAGCAGTTCTTC
NA	TRBV14	NA	TRBJ2-7	CASSLIGQRVYF	TGTGCCAGCAGCCTTATTGGACAGAGGGTGTACTTC